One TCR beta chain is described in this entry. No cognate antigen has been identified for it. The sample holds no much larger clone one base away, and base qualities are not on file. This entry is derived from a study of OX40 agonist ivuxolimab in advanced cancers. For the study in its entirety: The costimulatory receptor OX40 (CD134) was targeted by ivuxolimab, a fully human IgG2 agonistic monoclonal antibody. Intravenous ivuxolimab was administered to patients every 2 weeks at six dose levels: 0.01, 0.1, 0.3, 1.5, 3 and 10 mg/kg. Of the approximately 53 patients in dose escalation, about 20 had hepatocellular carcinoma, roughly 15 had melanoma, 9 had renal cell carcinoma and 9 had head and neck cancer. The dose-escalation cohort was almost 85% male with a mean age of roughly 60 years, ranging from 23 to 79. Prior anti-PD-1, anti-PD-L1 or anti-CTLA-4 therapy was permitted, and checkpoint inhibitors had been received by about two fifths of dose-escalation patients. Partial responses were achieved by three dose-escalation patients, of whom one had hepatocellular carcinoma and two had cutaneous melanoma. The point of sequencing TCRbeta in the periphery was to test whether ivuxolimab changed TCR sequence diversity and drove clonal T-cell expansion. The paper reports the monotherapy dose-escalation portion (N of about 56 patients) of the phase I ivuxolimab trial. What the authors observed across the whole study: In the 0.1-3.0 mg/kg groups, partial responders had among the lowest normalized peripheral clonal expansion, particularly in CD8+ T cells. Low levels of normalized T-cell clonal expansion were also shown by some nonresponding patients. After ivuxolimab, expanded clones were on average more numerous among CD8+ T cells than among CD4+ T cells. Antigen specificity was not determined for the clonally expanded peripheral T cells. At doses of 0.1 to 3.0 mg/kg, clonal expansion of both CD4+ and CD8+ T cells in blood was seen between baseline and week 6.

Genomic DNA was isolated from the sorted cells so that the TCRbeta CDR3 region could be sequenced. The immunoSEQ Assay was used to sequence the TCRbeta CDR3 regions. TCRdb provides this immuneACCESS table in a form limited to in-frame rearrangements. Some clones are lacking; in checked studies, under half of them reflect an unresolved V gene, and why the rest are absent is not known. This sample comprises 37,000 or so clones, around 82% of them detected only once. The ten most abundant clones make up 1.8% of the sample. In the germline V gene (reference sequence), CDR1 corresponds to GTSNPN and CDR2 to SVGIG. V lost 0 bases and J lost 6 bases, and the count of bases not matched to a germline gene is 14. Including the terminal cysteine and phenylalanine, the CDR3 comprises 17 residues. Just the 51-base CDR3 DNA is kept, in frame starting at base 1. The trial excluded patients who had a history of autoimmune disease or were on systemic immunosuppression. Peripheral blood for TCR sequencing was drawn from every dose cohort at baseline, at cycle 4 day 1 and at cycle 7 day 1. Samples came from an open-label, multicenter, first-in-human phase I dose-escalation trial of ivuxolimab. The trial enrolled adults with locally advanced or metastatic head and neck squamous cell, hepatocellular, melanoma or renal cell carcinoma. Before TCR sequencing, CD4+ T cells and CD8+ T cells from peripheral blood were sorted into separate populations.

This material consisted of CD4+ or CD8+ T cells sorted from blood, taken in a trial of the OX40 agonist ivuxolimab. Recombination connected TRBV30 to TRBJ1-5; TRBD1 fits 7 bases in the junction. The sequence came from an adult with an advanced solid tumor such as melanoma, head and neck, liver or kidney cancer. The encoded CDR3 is CAWSVRGRGTDSQPQHF. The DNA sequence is TGTGCCTGGAGTGTGAGGGGAAGGGGGACAGACAGTCAGCCCCAGCATTTT.